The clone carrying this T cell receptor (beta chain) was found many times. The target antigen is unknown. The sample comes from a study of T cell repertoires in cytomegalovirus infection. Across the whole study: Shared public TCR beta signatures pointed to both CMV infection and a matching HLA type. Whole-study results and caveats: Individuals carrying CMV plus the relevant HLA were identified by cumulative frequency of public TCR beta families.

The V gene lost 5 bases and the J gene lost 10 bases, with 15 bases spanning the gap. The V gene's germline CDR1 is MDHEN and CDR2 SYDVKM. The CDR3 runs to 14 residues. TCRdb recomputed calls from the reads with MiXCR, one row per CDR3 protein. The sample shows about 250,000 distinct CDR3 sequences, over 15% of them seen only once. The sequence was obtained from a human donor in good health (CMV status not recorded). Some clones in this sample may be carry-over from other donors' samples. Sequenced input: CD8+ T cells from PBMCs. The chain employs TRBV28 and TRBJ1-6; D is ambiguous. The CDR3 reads CASSLSSAPSPLHF. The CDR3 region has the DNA TGTGCCAGCAGTCTTTCGTCGGCACCCTCACCCCTCCACTTT.